This T cell receptor beta chain comes out of a study of blood T cells in healthy people across ages. With 4 bases removed from V and 11 bases from J, the gap between germline ends came to 14 bases. The CDR3 length is 12 residues. Germline CDR1 reads SNHLY; CDR2 reads FYNNEI. A second PCR of about 7 to 11 cycles used a sample-barcoded 5' primer and a J-beta primer mix. In TCRdb, the 5' RACE reads were re-called with MiXCR into one record per CDR3 protein. The data hold 1 million or so distinct CDR3 sequences, with 20% to 25% observed a single time. The data also belong to a second study, concerning T cells of mothers and their children.

The material sequenced was blood. This receptor was taken from a girl aged 2-9 years in good health. This rearrangement joins TRBV2 to TRBJ1-1; D gene ambiguous. The CDR3 loop is CASSVLTTFAFF. CDR3 DNA sequence: TGTGCCAGCAGTGTGTTGACGACTTTCGCTTTCTTT.